A selection of T cell receptor beta chains follows, all from one sample in a study of response to subunit inactivated influenza vaccine. TCRdb passed the RT-PCR reads through MiXCR, listing each CDR3 protein once. The table includes roughly 550,000 distinct CDR3 sequences, around 25% detected once. These records were also assigned to another study, of T cells expressing NK-cell markers.

Sample: CD4+ T cells sorted from PBMCs, taken 11 to 12 days after vaccination. The receptors were gathered from a man in his forties or fifties who received an inactivated influenza vaccine. The CDR3 runs from the conserved cysteine through the conserved F or W. D genes are given only for firm matches. Rows may omit the clone size; those that give it use once, few, many or a size class.

J gene: TRBJ2-7
clone size: .
V gene: TRBV20-1
D gene: .
CDR3 protein: CSARRQGNRYEQYF
CDR3 DNA: TGCAGTGCTAGACGTCAGGGGAATCGGTACGAGCAGTACTTC

J gene: TRBJ2-1
clone size: .
V gene: TRBV6-1
D gene: .
CDR3 protein: CASRRQDRYNEQFF
CDR3 DNA: TGTGCCAGCAGGAGACAAGACAGATACAATGAGCAGTTCTTC

J gene: TRBJ1-5
clone size: .
V gene: TRBV19
D gene: TRBD1
CDR3 protein: CASSRDRADNQPQHF
CDR3 DNA: TGTGCCAGTAGTAGGGACAGGGCTGACAATCAGCCCCAGCATTTT

J gene: TRBJ1-1
clone size: .
V gene: TRBV6-5
D gene: .
CDR3 protein: CASSFGGVMNTEAFF
CDR3 DNA: TGTGCCAGCAGTTTTGGGGGGGTTATGAACACTGAAGCTTTCTTT

J gene: TRBJ2-2
clone size: few
V gene: TRBV7-9
D gene: .
CDR3 protein: CASSSLGDGELFF
CDR3 DNA: TGTGCCAGCAGCTCCCTAGGGGACGGGGAGCTGTTTTTT

J gene: TRBJ2-2
clone size: .
V gene: TRBV7-2
D gene: .
CDR3 protein: CASSQSNTGELFF
CDR3 DNA: TGTGCCAGCAGCCAGTCGAACACCGGGGAGCTGTTTTTT

J gene: TRBJ1-4
clone size: .
V gene: TRBV5-6
D gene: .
CDR3 protein: CASSLGLFPTTNEKLFF
CDR3 DNA: TGTGCCAGCAGCTTGGGCCTCTTTCCCACAACTAATGAAAAACTGTTTTTT

J gene: TRBJ2-1
clone size: .
V gene: TRBV20-1
D gene: .
CDR3 protein: CSAAGAPGEQFF
CDR3 DNA: TGCAGTGCTGCCGGAGCTCCCGGTGAGCAGTTCTTC

J gene: TRBJ2-3
clone size: few
V gene: TRBV5-1
D gene: .
CDR3 protein: CASSPGQTVLTDTQYF
CDR3 DNA: TGCGCCAGCAGCCCTGGACAGACCGTGCTAACAGATACGCAGTATTTT

J gene: TRBJ2-7
clone size: .
V gene: TRBV28
D gene: .
CDR3 protein: CASSITGYEQYF
CDR3 DNA: TGTGCCAGCAGTATCACAGGATACGAGCAGTACTTC

J gene: TRBJ2-4
clone size: .
V gene: TRBV5-1
D gene: TRBD1
CDR3 protein: CASSWTGENIQYF
CDR3 DNA: TGCGCCAGCAGCTGGACAGGGGAAAACATTCAGTACTTC

J gene: TRBJ2-7
clone size: .
V gene: TRBV20-1
D gene: TRBD2
CDR3 protein: CSAARTSGKREQYF
CDR3 DNA: TGCAGTGCCGCGAGGACTAGCGGGAAACGCGAGCAGTACTTC

J gene: TRBJ2-1
clone size: .
V gene: TRBV20-1
D gene: TRBD2
CDR3 protein: CSARAKRENHNEQFF
CDR3 DNA: TGCAGTGCTAGAGCGAAGCGGGAGAATCACAATGAGCAGTTCTTC

J gene: TRBJ2-7
clone size: few
V gene: TRBV5-1
D gene: TRBD2
CDR3 protein: CASSREVGSYEQYF
CDR3 DNA: TGCGCCAGCAGCCGGGAGGTGGGGTCCTACGAGCAGTACTTC

J gene: TRBJ1-5
clone size: few
V gene: TRBV5-5
D gene: .
CDR3 protein: CASSFGGYSNQPQHF
CDR3 DNA: TGTGCCAGCAGCTTCGGGGGCTATAGCAATCAGCCCCAGCATTTT

J gene: TRBJ1-1
clone size: few
V gene: TRBV3-1
D gene: TRBD1
CDR3 protein: CASSPVITGGSTEAFF
CDR3 DNA: TGTGCCAGCAGCCCTGTAATTACAGGGGGAAGCACTGAAGCTTTCTTT

J gene: TRBJ2-2
clone size: .
V gene: TRBV6-2/TRBV6-3
D gene: TRBD2
CDR3 protein: CASSYAAGDRTGELFF
CDR3 DNA: TGTGCCAGCAGTTACGCGGCGGGGGACCGCACCGGGGAGCTGTTTTTT

J gene: TRBJ2-7
clone size: .
V gene: TRBV4-2
D gene: TRBD1
CDR3 protein: CASGQSGQTYEQYF
CDR3 DNA: TGTGCCAGCGGCCAATCGGGACAGACCTACGAGCAGTACTTC

J gene: TRBJ2-2
clone size: .
V gene: TRBV5-1
D gene: .
CDR3 protein: CASSLTVANTGELFF
CDR3 DNA: TGCGCCAGCAGCTTGACAGTCGCGAACACCGGGGAGCTGTTTTTT

J gene: TRBJ1-5
clone size: .
V gene: TRBV18
D gene: .
CDR3 protein: CASSLGVGGNQPQHF
CDR3 DNA: TGTGCCAGCTCACTAGGGGTAGGTGGCAATCAGCCCCAGCATTTT

J gene: TRBJ2-3
clone size: few
V gene: TRBV6-2/TRBV6-3
D gene: .
CDR3 protein: CASRLRGPYGTAYATDTQYF
CDR3 DNA: TGTGCCAGCAGACTACGCGGGCCCTACGGGACCGCCTATGCCACAGATACGCAGTATTTT

J gene: TRBJ2-3
clone size: .
V gene: TRBV18
D gene: .
CDR3 protein: CASSPPIGADTQYF
CDR3 DNA: TGTGCCAGCTCACCACCGATCGGGGCAGATACGCAGTATTTT

J gene: TRBJ1-2
clone size: few
V gene: TRBV3-1
D gene: .
CDR3 protein: CASSLTTAQFYGYTF
CDR3 DNA: TGTGCCAGCAGCCTGACGACAGCTCAATTTTATGGCTACACCTTC